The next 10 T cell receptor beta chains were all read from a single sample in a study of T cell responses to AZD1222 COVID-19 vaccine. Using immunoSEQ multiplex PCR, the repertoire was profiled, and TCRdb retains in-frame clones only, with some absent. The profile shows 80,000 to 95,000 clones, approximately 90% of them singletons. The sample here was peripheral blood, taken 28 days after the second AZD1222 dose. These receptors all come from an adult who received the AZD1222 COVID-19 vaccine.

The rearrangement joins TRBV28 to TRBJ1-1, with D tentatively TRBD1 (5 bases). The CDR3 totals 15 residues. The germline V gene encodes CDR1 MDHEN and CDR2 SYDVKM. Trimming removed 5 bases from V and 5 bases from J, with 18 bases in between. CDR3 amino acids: CASSPPQGYGTEAFF. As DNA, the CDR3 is TGTGCCAGCAGTCCTCCCCAGGGCTATGGGACTGAAGCTTTCTTT.

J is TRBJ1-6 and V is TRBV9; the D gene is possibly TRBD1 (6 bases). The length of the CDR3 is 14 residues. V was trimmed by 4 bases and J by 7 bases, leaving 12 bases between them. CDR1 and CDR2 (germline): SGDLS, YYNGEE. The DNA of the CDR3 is TGTGCCAGCAGCCCGAGGGGGGGCAATTCACCCCTCCACTTT. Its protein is CASSPRGGNSPLHF.

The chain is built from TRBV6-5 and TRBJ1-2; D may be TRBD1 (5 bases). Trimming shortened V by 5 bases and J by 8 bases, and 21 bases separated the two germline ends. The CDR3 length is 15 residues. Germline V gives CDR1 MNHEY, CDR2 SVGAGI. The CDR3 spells CASSNPPGRGRGYTF. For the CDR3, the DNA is TGTGCCAGCAGTAACCCGCCGGGAAGGGGAAGGGGCTACACCTTC.

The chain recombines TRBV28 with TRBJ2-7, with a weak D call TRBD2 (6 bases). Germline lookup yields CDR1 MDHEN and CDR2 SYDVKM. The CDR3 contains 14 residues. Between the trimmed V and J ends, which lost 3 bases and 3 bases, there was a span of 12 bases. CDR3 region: CASSLGGRYYEQYF. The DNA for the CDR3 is TGTGCCAGCAGTTTGGGGGGTAGGTACTACGAGCAGTACTTC.

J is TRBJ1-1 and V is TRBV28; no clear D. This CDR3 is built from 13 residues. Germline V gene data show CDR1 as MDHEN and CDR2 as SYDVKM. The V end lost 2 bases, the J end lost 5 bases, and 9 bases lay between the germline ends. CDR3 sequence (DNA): TGTGCCAGCAGTTTAGTGCGGCAGACTGAAGCTTTCTTT. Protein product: CASSLVRQTEAFF.

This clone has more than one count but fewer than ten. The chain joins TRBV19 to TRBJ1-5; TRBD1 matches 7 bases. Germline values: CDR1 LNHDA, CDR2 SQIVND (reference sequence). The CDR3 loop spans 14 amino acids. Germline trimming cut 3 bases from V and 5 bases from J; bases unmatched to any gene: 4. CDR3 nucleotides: TGTGCCAGTAGTATGTCCAGGGGGGATCAGCCCCAGCATTTT. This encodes CASSMSRGDQPQHF.

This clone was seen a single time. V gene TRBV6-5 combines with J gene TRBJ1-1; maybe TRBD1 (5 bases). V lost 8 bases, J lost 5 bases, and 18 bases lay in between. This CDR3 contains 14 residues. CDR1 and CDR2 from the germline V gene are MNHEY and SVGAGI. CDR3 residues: CASPKDNLRTEAFF. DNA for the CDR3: TGTGCCAGCCCTAAGGACAATCTAAGAACTGAAGCTTTCTTT.

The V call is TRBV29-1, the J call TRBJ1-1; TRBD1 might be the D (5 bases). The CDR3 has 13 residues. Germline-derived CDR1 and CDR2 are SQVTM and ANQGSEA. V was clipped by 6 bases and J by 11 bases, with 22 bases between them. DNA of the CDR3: TGCAGCGTCCATCCCCCAGGGCCCCCTAGGGCTTTCTTT. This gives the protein CSVHPPGPPRAFF.

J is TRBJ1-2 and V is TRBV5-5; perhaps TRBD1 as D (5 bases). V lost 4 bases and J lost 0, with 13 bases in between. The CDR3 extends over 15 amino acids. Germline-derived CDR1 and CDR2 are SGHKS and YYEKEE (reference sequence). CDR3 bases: TGTGCCAGCAGCATACTGACAGCTACTAACTATGGCTACACCTTC. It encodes CASSILTATNYGYTF.

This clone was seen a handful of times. CDR3 DNA: TGTGCCAGCAGACCCAGACTAGCGGCCTACAATGAGCAGTTCTTC. Protein sequence: CASRPRLAAYNEQFF. The J gene is TRBJ2-1, the V gene TRBV2, with TRBD2 matching over 9 bases. Germline V lookup: CDR1 SNHLY, CDR2 FYNNEI. With 6 bases clipped from V and 2 bases from J, the junction kept 5 bases outside the gene matches. CDR3 length equals 15 residues.